This T cell receptor beta chain was observed in a study of blood T cell repertoires in COVID-19. Only in-frame clones appear in the TCRdb table, and some are missing; sequencing was by immunoSEQ multiplex PCR. The sample shows a few hundred thousand clones, 90% of them seen only once. Patients at the Seattle site were enrolled during active infection and followed longitudinally. Germline V lookup: CDR1 SGHRS, CDR2 YFSETQ. The junction had 11 bases not matched to a gene; V was cut back by 3 bases and J by 3 bases. CDR3 length: 16 residues. The TCR was taken from a woman aged 60-75 years with COVID-19, enrolled during active disease. Sequencing was carried out using peripheral blood. V usage is TRBV5-1 and J usage is TRBJ1-1; 7 bases map to TRBD1. CDR3 nucleotide sequence: TGCGCCAGCAGCTGGTCCCCACAGGGGCCGTACACTGAAGCTTTCTTT. It is translated as CASSWSPQGPYTEAFF.